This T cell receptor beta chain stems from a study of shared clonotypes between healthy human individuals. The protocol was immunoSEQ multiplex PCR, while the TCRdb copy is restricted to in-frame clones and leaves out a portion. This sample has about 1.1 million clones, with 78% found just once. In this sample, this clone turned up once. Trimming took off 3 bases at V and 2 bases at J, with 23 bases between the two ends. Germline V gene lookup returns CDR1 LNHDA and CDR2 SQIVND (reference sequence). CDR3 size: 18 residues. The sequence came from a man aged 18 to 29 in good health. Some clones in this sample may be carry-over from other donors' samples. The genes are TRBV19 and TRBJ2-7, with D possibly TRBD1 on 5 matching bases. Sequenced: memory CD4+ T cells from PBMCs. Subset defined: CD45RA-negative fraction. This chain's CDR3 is CASSIVEAGRDPAYEQYF. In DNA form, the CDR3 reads TGTGCCAGTAGTATTGTCGAGGCAGGCAGGGATCCTGCCTACGAGCAGTACTTC.